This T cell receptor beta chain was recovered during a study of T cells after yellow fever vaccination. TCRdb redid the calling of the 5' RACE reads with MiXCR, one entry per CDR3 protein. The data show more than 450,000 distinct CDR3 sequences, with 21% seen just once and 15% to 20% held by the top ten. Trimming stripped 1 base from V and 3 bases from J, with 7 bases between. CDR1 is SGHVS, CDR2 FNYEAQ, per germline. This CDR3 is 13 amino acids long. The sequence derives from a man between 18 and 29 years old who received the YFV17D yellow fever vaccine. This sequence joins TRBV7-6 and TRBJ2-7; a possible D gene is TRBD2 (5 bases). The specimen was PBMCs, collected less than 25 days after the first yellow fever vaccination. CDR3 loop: CASSLEEGYEQYF. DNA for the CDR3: TGTGCCAGCAGCTTAGAAGAGGGCTACGAGCAGTACTTC.